This T cell receptor (beta chain) was captured in a study of CD8 T cells in Susac syndrome. Study observations and caveats: The CD4+ T cell repertoires that were profiled in Susac syndrome showed no clonal expansion.

The authors carried out high-throughput sequencing of TCR beta. They applied it to CD8+ and CD4+ T cells obtained from blood. When the RNA was reverse transcribed, random hexamers were used with an input of roughly 0.45 to 1 ug. MiXCR, run by TCRdb on the immunoSEQ multiplex PCR reads, gives a single entry per CDR3 protein. The repertoire consists of roughly 200,000 distinct CDR3 sequences, with 75% to 95% occurring once and the leading ten covering around 0.085%. To note about this clonotype: The antigen remains undetermined.

Trimming left V 3 bases short and J 1 base short, with 16 bases between. Germline assignment: CDR1 ENHRY and CDR2 SYGVKD. The CDR3 contains 17 residues. The receptor was derived from a human donor with Susac syndrome. Sequenced material: CD4+ T cells from PBMCs. The rearrangement joins TRBV10-3 to TRBJ1-5, with D hard to call. CDR3 in DNA: TGTGCCATCAGTGACGCCGTACAAGGAGACAGCAATCAGCCCCAGCATTTT. Its protein is CAISDAVQGDSNQPQHF.